A single sample is the source of the 12 T cell receptor beta chains below, sequenced in a study of T cells in tumors and immune-related adverse events. Method: immunoSEQ multiplex PCR; TCRdb's copy keeps in-frame clones and lacks some. The sample records approximately 11,000 clones, approximately 90% being singletons. The sample here was lymph node tissue, taken from a patient treated with anti-PD-1 therapy. These receptor sequences come from a female donor with metastatic renal cell carcinoma.

V and J are TRBV5-1 and TRBJ1-1; D uncertain. This CDR3 is 13 amino acids long. Deletions cut 1 base from V and 4 bases from J, with 8 bases between. Germline assignment: CDR1 SGHRS and CDR2 YFSETQ. CDR3 amino acids: CASSLSERTEAFF. In DNA, the CDR3 is TGCGCCAGCAGCTTGAGTGAGCGCACTGAAGCTTTCTTT.

The chain links TRBV6-1 to TRBJ2-2; D is undetermined. The CDR3 has 13 amino acids. Germline CDR1 and CDR2: MNHNS and SASEGT. Trimming left V 8 bases short and J 7 bases short, with 14 bases between. The CDR3 DNA reads TGTGCCAGCCAAGCAGGATTTGGCGGGGAGCTGTTTTTT. Translating gives CASQAGFGGELFF.

The chain is built from TRBV5-1 and TRBJ2-5; 7 bases are a match to TRBD2. J gave up 5 bases and V 0 bases, and 4 bases lay outside the gene matches. This CDR3 has 14 residues. Germline V gene data show CDR1 as SGHRS and CDR2 as YFSETQ. CDR3 coding DNA: TGCGCCAGCAGCTTGGGGACGGGAGGTGAGACCCAGTACTTC. Residues: CASSLGTGGETQYF.

V usage is TRBV6-5 and J usage is TRBJ1-6; 7 bases line up with TRBD1. V was pared by 10 bases and J by 10 bases, with 10 bases of the junction left unmatched. Per the germline V gene, CDR1 is MNHEY and CDR2 is SVGAGI. This CDR3 is built from 13 residues. Here the CDR3 DNA reads TGTGCCACCACAGGGGAGCTTGGGTCACCCCTCCACTTT. It translates to CATTGELGSPLHF.

The chain combines TRBV11-3 with TRBJ1-3; D is ambiguous. V lost 5 bases and J lost 0, with 14 bases in between. The CDR3 sequence is 16 residues long. CDR1 is SGHNT and CDR2 is YENEEA in the germline V gene. The CDR3: CASSARQANSGNTIYF. CDR3 DNA sequence: TGTGCCAGCAGCGCGAGGCAGGCAAACTCTGGAAACACCATATATTTT. The full variable domain, its missing parts supplied by reference TRBV11-3 and TRBJ1-3, is EAGVVQSPRYKIIEKKQPVAFWCNPISGHNTLYWYLQNLGQGPELLIRYENEEAVDDSQLPKDRFSAERLKGVDSTLKIQPAELGDSAVYLCASSARQANSGNTIYFGEGSWLTVV.

V usage is TRBV6-1 and J usage is TRBJ2-1, with D hard to call. The CDR3 is 14 residues long. Trimming took off 3 bases at V and 7 bases at J, with 13 bases between the two ends. The germline CDR1 and CDR2 sequences are MNHNS and SASEGT. CDR3 sequence reads: CASSESRTGNEQFF. CDR3 sequence (DNA): TGTGCCAGCAGTGAGTCGAGGACGGGTAATGAGCAGTTCTTC.

The rearrangement uses TRBV23-1 and TRBJ2-2; 7 nucleotides align to TRBD1. TRBV23-1 is flagged as an ORF with uncertain function. After removal of 0 bases from V and 6 bases from J, the junction contained 4 bases not matched to a gene. This CDR3 spans 15 amino acids. CDR3 region: CASSQSRQGAGELFF. DNA of the CDR3: TGCGCCAGCAGTCAATCGAGACAGGGCGCCGGGGAGCTGTTTTTT.

The V gene is TRBV30, the J gene TRBJ2-5, with TRBD2 as a possible D gene (5 bases). The CDR3 spans 13 residues. Trimming stripped 8 bases from V and 5 bases from J, with 18 bases between. CDR1 is GTSNPN, CDR2 SVGIG, per germline (reference sequence). Here the CDR3 DNA reads TGTGCCCAAGACGGAGGAGTTTCGGAGACCCAGTACTTC. Translating gives CAQDGGVSETQYF.

The chain has TRBV6-5 and TRBJ2-7; maybe TRBD1 (5 bases). This CDR3 is built from 15 residues. The germline V gene encodes CDR1 MNHEY and CDR2 SVGAGI. Trimming left V 4 bases short and J 4 bases short, with 17 bases between. This chain's CDR3 is CASSWGKGWKYEQYF. CDR3 sequence (DNA): TGTGCCAGCAGTTGGGGCAAGGGGTGGAAGTACGAGCAGTACTTC.

V usage is TRBV19 and J usage is TRBJ1-3; D not resolved. Germline V gene data show CDR1 as LNHDA and CDR2 as SQIVND (reference sequence). The CDR3 contains 14 residues. The germline V and J ends were trimmed by 7 bases and 0 bases, with 10 bases remaining between them. The CDR3 spells CASKAGSSGNTIYF. The CDR3 DNA is TGTGCCAGTAAGGCGGGGAGCTCTGGAAACACCATATATTTT.

The rearrangement joins TRBV5-1 to TRBJ2-5; tentative D call: TRBD1 (6 bases). Germline V CDR1 and CDR2: SGHRS, YFSETQ. CDR3 length: 15 residues. Trimming removed 0 bases from V and 2 bases from J, with 11 bases in between. In nucleotides, the CDR3 is TGCGCCAGCAGCTTGGCCCAGGGGCCACAAGAGACCCAGTACTTC. It is translated as CASSLAQGPQETQYF.

V is TRBV7-9 and J is TRBJ2-1; perhaps TRBD2 as D (5 bases). The CDR3 has 15 residues. Germline CDR1 SEHNR, CDR2 FQNEAQ (reference sequence). Trimming took off 0 bases at V and 3 bases at J, with 9 bases between the two ends. The CDR3 protein is CASSLAGVGYNEQFF. The CDR3 nucleotides are TGTGCCAGCAGCTTAGCGGGAGTTGGCTACAATGAGCAGTTCTTC.